The source of this TCR beta chain is a study of Ad26.COV2.S vaccination and SARS-CoV-2 variants. Treatment: 15 to 20 received Ad26.COV2.S at low or high dose, single or two shots; 5 received placebo; per-sample allocation not given. Day 63 following the first vaccine or placebo injection was when the samples were taken. CDR3 length equals 14 residues. The V gene's germline CDR1 is ENHRY and CDR2 SYGVKD. V lost 6 bases, J lost 2 bases, and 2 bases stayed unmatched. The method was immunoSEQ multiplex PCR; TCRdb's version includes in-frame clones alone and lacks a portion of them. The sample consists of 440,000 or so clones, roughly 91% of them appearing once.

The origin of this receptor is a person aged 18-60 years who received the Ad26.COV2.S COVID-19 vaccine or a placebo. The rearrangement links TRBV10-3 to TRBJ2-2; TRBD1 aligns across 8 bases. The sample in question was peripheral blood, obtained in a trial of Ad26.COV2.S vaccine versus placebo. CDR3 sequence reads: CAIRGTGNTGELFF. The DNA of the CDR3 is TGTGCCATCAGGGGGACAGGCAACACCGGGGAGCTGTTTTTT.